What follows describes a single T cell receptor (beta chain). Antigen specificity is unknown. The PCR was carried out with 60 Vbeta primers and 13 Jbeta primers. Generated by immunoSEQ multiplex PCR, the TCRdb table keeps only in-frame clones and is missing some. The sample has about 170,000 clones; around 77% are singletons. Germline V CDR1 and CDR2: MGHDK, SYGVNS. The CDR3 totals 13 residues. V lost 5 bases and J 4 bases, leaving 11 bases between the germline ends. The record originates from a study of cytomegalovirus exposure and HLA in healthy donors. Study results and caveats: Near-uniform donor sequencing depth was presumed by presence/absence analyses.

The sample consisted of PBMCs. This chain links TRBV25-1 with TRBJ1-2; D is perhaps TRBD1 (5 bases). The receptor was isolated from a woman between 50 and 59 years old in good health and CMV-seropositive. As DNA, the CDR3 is TGTGCCAGCAGTACTCAGGGATCCTATGGCTACACCTTC. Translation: CASSTQGSYGYTF.